Below, one T cell receptor beta chain is given with its context. The antigen is not known. It was with a sample-barcoded 5' primer and a J-beta primer mix that a second PCR of about 6 to 12 cycles was run. Each CDR3 protein is one row after TCRdb ran MiXCR on the 5' RACE reads. The sample has fewer than 1.5 million distinct CDR3 sequences, approximately 42% seen once. Germline V gene data show CDR1 as SNHLY and CDR2 as FYNNEI. V was pared by 4 bases and J by 4 bases, with 13 bases between. This CDR3 has 14 residues. The sample comes from a study of blood T cells in healthy people across ages. Findings and caveats of the study: Unsorted PBMC input precluded a conclusive naive versus antigen-experienced comparison.

The receptor comes from a woman under 30 in good health. Sequencing used blood. J is TRBJ1-1 and V is TRBV2, with D perhaps matching TRBD1 (5 bases). CDR3 bases: TGTGCCAGCAGTGTCGACTTCGGGGGCACTGAAGCTTTCTTT. This translates into CASSVDFGGTEAFF.